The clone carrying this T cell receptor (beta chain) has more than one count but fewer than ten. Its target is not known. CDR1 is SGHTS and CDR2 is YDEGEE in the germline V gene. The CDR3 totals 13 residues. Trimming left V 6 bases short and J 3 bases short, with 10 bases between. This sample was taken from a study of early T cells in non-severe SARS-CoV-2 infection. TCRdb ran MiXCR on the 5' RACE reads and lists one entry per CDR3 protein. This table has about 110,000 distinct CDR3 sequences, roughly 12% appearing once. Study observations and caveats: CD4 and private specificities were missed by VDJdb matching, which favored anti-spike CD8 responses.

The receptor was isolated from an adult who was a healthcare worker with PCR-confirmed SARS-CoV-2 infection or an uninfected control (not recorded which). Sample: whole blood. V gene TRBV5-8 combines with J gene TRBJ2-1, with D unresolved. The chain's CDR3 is CASILGFYNEQFF. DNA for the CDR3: TGTGCCAGCATTTTAGGCTTCTACAATGAGCAGTTCTTC. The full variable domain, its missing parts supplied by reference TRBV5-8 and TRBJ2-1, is EAGVTQSPTHLIKTRGQQATLRCSPISGHTSVYWYQQALGLGLQFLLWYDEGEERNRGNFPPRFSGRQFPNYSSELNVNALELEDSALYLCASILGFYNEQFFGPGTRLTVL.